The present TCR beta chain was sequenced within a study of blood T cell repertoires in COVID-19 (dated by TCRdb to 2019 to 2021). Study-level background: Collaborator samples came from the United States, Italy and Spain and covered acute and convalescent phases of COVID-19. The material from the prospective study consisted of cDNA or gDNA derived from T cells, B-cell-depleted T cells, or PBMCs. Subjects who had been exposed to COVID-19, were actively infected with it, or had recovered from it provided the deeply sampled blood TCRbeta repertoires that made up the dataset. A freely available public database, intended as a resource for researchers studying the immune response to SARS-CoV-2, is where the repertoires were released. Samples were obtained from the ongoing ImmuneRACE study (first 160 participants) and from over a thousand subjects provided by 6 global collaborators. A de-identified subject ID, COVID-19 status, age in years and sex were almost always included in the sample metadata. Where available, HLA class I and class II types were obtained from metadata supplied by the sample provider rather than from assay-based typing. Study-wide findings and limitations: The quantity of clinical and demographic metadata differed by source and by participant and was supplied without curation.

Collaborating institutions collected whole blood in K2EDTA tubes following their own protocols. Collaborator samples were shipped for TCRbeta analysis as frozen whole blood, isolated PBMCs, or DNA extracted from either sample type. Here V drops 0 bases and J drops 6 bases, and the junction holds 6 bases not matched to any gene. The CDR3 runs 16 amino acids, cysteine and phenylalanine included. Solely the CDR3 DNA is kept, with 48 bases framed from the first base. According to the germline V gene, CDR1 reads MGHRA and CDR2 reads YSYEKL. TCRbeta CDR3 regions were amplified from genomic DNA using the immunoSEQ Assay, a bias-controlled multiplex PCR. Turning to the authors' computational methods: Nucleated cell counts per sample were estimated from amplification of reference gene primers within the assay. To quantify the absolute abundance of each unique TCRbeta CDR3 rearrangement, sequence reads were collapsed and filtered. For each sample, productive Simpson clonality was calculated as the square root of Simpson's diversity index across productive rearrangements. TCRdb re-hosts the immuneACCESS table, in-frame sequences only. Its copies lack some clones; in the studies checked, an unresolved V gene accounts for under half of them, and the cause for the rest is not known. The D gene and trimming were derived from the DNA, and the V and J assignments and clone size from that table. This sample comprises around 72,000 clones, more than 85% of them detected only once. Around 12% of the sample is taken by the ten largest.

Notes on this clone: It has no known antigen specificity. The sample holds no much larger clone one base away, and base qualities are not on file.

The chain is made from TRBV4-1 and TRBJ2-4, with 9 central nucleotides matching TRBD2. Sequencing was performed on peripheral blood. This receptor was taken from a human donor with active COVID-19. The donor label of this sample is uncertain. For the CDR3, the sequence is CASSQDAGGDPNIQYF. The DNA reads TGCGCCAGCAGCCAAGATGCGGGAGGGGACCCAAACATTCAGTACTTC.